This T cell receptor (beta chain) emerged from a study of technical replicates of blood from a handful of donors. V trimming: 6 bases; J trimming: 6 bases; junction bases outside the gene matches: 12. The CDR3 has 16 residues. The germline gives CDR1 SGHTA, CDR2 FQGTGA. Repertoires were generated with immunoSEQ multiplex PCR, while TCRdb's copy carries only in-frame clones and drops some. The sample consists of some 81,000 clones, 91% of them appearing once. This clonotype originated in a human donor in good health. The specimen was T cells isolated from PBMCs. The V call is TRBV7-3, the J call TRBJ2-1, with 9 bases matching TRBD1. The CDR3 sequence is CASRPPGTGTSNEQFF. In DNA, the CDR3 is TGTGCCAGCAGGCCCCCCGGGACAGGGACTTCCAATGAGCAGTTCTTC.